The 27 T cell receptor beta chains given below trace back to one sample, sequenced in a study of T cell responses to AZD1222 COVID-19 vaccine. TCRdb's copy holds only in-frame clones and misses some; the assay was immunoSEQ multiplex PCR. In the table there are roughly 85,000 clones, over 75% of which are singletons. This material consisted of peripheral blood, taken 28 days after the second AZD1222 dose. Receptors were obtained from an adult who received the AZD1222 COVID-19 vaccine.

The gene calls are TRBV5-1 and TRBJ1-2; 7 bases line up with TRBD1. CDR1 is SGHRS and CDR2 is YFSETQ in the germline V gene. The CDR3 runs to 15 residues. V lost 5 bases and J lost 2; bases outside the gene matches: 9. The CDR3 DNA sequence: TGCGCCAGCAGTGGGGTGGGACAGACGAACTATGGCTACACCTTC. Its protein product is CASSGVGQTNYGYTF.

The chain uses TRBV5-1 and TRBJ1-4; a weak D match, TRBD1 (5 bases). V lost 3 bases to trimming and J lost 4 bases, with 10 bases between them. Germline CDR1 and CDR2: SGHRS and YFSETQ. This CDR3 has 14 amino acids. As DNA, the CDR3 is TGCGCCAGCAGCTCGGGGCTTAGTAATGAAAAACTGTTTTTT. Protein product: CASSSGLSNEKLFF. The full variable domain, its missing parts supplied by reference TRBV5-1 and TRBJ1-4, is KAGVTQTPRYLIKTRGQQVTLSCSPISGHRSVSWYQQTPGQGLQFLFEYFSETQRNKGNFPGRFSGRQFSNSRSEMNVSTLELGDSALYLCASSSGLSNEKLFFGSGTQLSVL.

V is TRBV30 and J is TRBJ2-1, with 8 positions matching TRBD2. With 1 base clipped from V and 8 bases from J, the junction kept 7 bases outside the gene matches. The CDR3 contains 14 residues. The germline gives CDR1 GTSNPN, CDR2 SVGIG (reference sequence). The CDR3 nucleotides are TGTGCCTGGAGTGGGGTAGCGGGATTATATGAGCAGTTCTTC. This encodes CAWSGVAGLYEQFF.

The chain recombines TRBV7-8 with TRBJ1-5, with a weak D call TRBD1 (5 bases). Trimming removed 3 bases from V and 7 bases from J, with 13 bases in between. Germline V gives CDR1 SGHVS, CDR2 FQNEAQ. This CDR3 is built from 14 residues. This CDR3 is CASSFRPSGQPQHF. In nucleotides, the CDR3 is TGTGCCAGCAGCTTCCGTCCTTCAGGGCAGCCCCAGCATTTT.

The chain couples TRBV24-1 to TRBJ1-2; no clear D gene. The CDR3 totals 12 residues. Germline V gene data show CDR1 as KGHDR and CDR2 as SFDVKD. V was cut by 5 bases and J by 2 bases, with 5 bases left in between. CDR3 protein: CATSGGNYGYTF. Written as DNA, the CDR3 is TGTGCCACCAGTGGTGGGAACTATGGCTACACCTTC.

V is TRBV30 and J is TRBJ1-3; D is undetermined. Deletions cut 2 bases from V and 0 bases from J, with 5 bases between. The CDR3 length is 13 residues. Germline V lookup: CDR1 GTSNPN, CDR2 SVGIG (reference sequence). The CDR3 bases are TGTGCCTGGAGTCCTTTCTCTGGAAACACCATATATTTT. Translated: CAWSPFSGNTIYF.

The J gene is TRBJ1-4, the V gene TRBV23-1; D is unclear. TRBV23-1 counts as an open reading frame of uncertain function. Trimming shortened V by 4 bases and J by 6 bases, and 12 bases separated the two germline ends. The CDR3 extends over 14 amino acids. CDR3 region: CASSLGQVYEKLFF. The CDR3 DNA sequence: TGCGCCAGCAGTCTTGGGCAGGTCTATGAAAAACTGTTTTTT.

V is TRBV2 and J is TRBJ1-4; 7 nucleotides agree with TRBD1. In germline, CDR1 is SNHLY, CDR2 FYNNEI. The CDR3 totals 13 residues. Trimming took 5 bases from V and 8 from J; bases not matched to a gene: 5. The CDR3, as DNA: TGTGCCAGCAGTCCAGGGGGACAGGAAAAACTGTTTTTT. This sequence encodes CASSPGGQEKLFF.

The chain combines TRBV4-1 with TRBJ1-2, with 10 bases identical to TRBD1. Looked up from germline, CDR1 is MGHRA and CDR2 is YSYEKL. J lost 5 bases, V lost 4 bases, and 7 bases had no gene match. The CDR3 consists of 15 residues. The DNA of the CDR3 is TGCGCCAGCAGCCCTGACAGGGGGCCCTTTTATGGCTACACCTTC. It codes for CASSPDRGPFYGYTF.

The rearrangement links TRBV6-4 to TRBJ2-1, with D unresolved. The CDR3 is made up of 15 amino acids. V gave up 4 bases and J gave up 2 bases, with 12 bases separating them. Per the germline V gene, CDR1 is MRHNA and CDR2 is SNTAGT. The CDR3 DNA reads as TGTGCCAGCAGTGTATCAGCGAACACCTACAATGAGCAGTTCTTC. Translated, it gives CASSVSANTYNEQFF.

The chain carries TRBV28 and TRBJ1-1, with TRBD1 matching over 10 bases. Germline CDR1 reads MDHEN; CDR2 reads SYDVKM. The trim removed 5 bases at V and 7 bases at J, leaving 13 bases unmatched. The CDR3 is 16 amino acids. CDR3 sequence reads: CASSQIALGQGGEAFF. DNA of the CDR3: TGTGCCAGCAGTCAAATCGCCCTCGGACAGGGGGGTGAAGCTTTCTTT.

As DNA, the CDR3 is TGCAGCGTTACGGGACTTGGGGGATACTACGAGCAGTACTTC. Encoded protein: CSVTGLGGYYEQYF. The genes are TRBV29-1 and TRBJ2-7; TRBD2 might be the D (6 bases). This CDR3 region has 14 residues. Trimming took off 5 bases at V and 3 bases at J, with 17 bases between the two ends. CDR1 and CDR2 from the germline V gene are SQVTM and ANQGSEA.

This chain connects TRBV6-5 to TRBJ2-5, with unresolved D. The CDR3 has 15 amino acids. With 5 bases removed from V and 2 bases from J, the gap between germline ends came to 15 bases. The germline CDR1 and CDR2 sequences are MNHEY and SVGAGI. The DNA of the CDR3 is TGTGCCAGCAGTCCCCAGGCGTCGGGTCAAGAGACCCAGTACTTC. It codes for CASSPQASGQETQYF.

This clone was detected only once. The V gene is TRBV11-3, the J gene TRBJ2-5; D uncertain. The V gene lost 1 base and the J gene lost 5 bases, with 11 bases spanning the gap. There are 14 residues in the CDR3. Germline V gene sequence: CDR1 SGHNT, CDR2 YENEEA. The CDR3 DNA reads TGTGCCAGCAGCTTAGCCTCGGCAGGCGAGACCCAGTACTTC. Its protein is CASSLASAGETQYF.

The V gene is TRBV6-5, the J gene TRBJ2-7; 7 bases fit TRBD1. Germline CDR1 MNHEY, CDR2 SVGAGI. The V and J ends lost 7 bases and 1 base, in that order; junction bases with no gene match: 10. The CDR3 has 15 residues. In nucleotides, the CDR3 is TGTGCCAGCACTTCTGGGACAGAGAATTCCTACGAGCAGTACTTC. Translated: CASTSGTENSYEQYF.

The J gene is TRBJ2-7, the V gene TRBV6-6; the D is unclear. The CDR3 is made up of 14 amino acids. V was clipped by 7 bases and J by 0 bases, with 13 bases between them. Per germline, CDR1 MNHNY and CDR2 SVGAGI (reference sequence). CDR3 loop: CASTTQGLSYEQYF. Written as DNA, the CDR3 is TGTGCCAGCACCACCCAAGGCCTCTCCTACGAGCAGTACTTC.

The J gene is TRBJ2-1, the V gene TRBV7-8; 9 bases agree with TRBD2. Germline lookup yields CDR1 SGHVS and CDR2 FQNEAQ. The CDR3 length is 17 residues. V gave up 1 base and J gave up 4 bases; unmatched junction bases: 8. The CDR3 here is CASSLVRTSARYNEQFF. The CDR3 DNA reads as TGTGCCAGCAGCTTAGTCCGGACTAGCGCCCGTTACAATGAGCAGTTCTTC.

The V call is TRBV27, the J call TRBJ2-2, with a weak D call TRBD2 (5 bases). The CDR3 totals 14 residues. CDR1 and CDR2 (germline): MNHEY, SMNVEV (reference sequence). Trimming removed 3 bases from V and 4 bases from J, with 9 bases in between. The CDR3 spells CASSFLASTGELFF. CDR3 nucleotide sequence: TGTGCCAGCAGTTTTCTAGCCTCCACCGGGGAGCTGTTTTTT.

The rearrangement links TRBV6-2 or TRBV6-3 to TRBJ2-3; D is unclear. Trimming shortened V by 6 bases and J by 2 bases, and 3 bases separated the two germline ends. The CDR3 is 11 residues long. Germline loops: CDR1 MNHEY, CDR2 SVGEGT. DNA for the CDR3: TGTGCCAGCAGCATCACAGATACGCAGTATTTT. It is translated as CASSITDTQYF.

The rearrangement uses TRBV7-9 and TRBJ2-2; possibly TRBD1 for D (6 bases). The CDR3 runs 14 residues. Germline lookup yields CDR1 SEHNR and CDR2 FQNEAQ (reference sequence). Trimming cost V 3 bases and J 5 bases, with 10 bases left between them. The DNA of the CDR3 is TGTGCCAGCAGCTTGACAGGCGTAACCGGGGAGCTGTTTTTT. As protein: CASSLTGVTGELFF.

This rearrangement joins TRBV19 to TRBJ1-4; possibly TRBD1 for D (5 bases). The germline V gene encodes CDR1 LNHDA and CDR2 SQIVND (reference sequence). Deletions cut 10 bases from V and 8 bases from J, with 23 bases between. CDR3 length: 15 residues. The CDR3 region is CATQAKGIDTEKLFF. CDR3 nucleotides: TGTGCCACCCAAGCAAAGGGGATTGATACCGAAAAACTGTTTTTT.

This clone came up once. The CDR3 sequence: CASSLGQGAAYEQYF. CDR3 bases: TGTGCCAGCAGCTTGGGACAGGGGGCGGCCTACGAGCAGTACTTC. This chain joins TRBV5-8 and TRBJ2-7, with 10 bases that match TRBD1. CDR3 length: 15 residues. Per germline, CDR1 SGHTS and CDR2 YDEGEE. Losses at the gene ends were 0 bases for V and 2 bases for J; bases not matched to a gene: 2.

J is TRBJ2-1 and V is TRBV29-1, with D unclear. Germline CDR1 is SQVTM and CDR2 is ANQGSEA. The V and J ends lost 2 bases and 4 bases respectively, with 0 bases between them. This CDR3 is 10 amino acids long. CDR3 sequence: CSVEYNEQFF. In DNA form, the CDR3 reads TGCAGCGTTGAATACAATGAGCAGTTCTTC.

The chain employs TRBV1 and TRBJ1-4. TRBV1 is a recognized pseudogene. This CDR3 spans 16 amino acids. The CDR3 spells CTSSPHLRDGNEKLFF. CDR3 bases: TGCACCAGCAGCCCACACCTCCGGGACGGAAATGAAAAACTGTTTTTT.

V is TRBV7-9 and J is TRBJ2-7; D may be TRBD1 (5 bases). The germline CDR1 and CDR2 sequences are SEHNR and FQNEAQ (reference sequence). There are 13 residues in the CDR3. Trimming left V 3 bases short and J 4 bases short, with 10 bases between. CDR3 nucleotide sequence: TGTGCCAGCAGCTTCGGCAGGGAATACGAGCAGTACTTC. The encoded protein is CASSFGREYEQYF.

DNA of the CDR3: TGCGCCAGCAGCCTTTCCACAGGGTCCGGGGAGCTGTTTTTT. Translation gives CASSLSTGSGELFF. The V call is TRBV4-3, the J call TRBJ2-2, with D possibly matching TRBD1 (6 bases). Trimming removed 4 bases from V and 6 bases from J, with 12 bases in between. In germline, CDR1 is LGHNA, CDR2 YSLEER. The CDR3 runs 14 residues.

The rearrangement links TRBV6-6 to TRBJ1-2; D not resolved. Germline assignment: CDR1 MNHNY and CDR2 SVGAGI (reference sequence). The CDR3 spans 13 residues. V was cut by 1 base and J by 8 bases, with 11 bases left in between. In nucleotides, the CDR3 is TGTGCCAGCAGTTACTTTACCTCGAGGGGCTACACCTTC. This sequence encodes CASSYFTSRGYTF.